The T cell receptor (beta chain) under discussion was sequenced for a study of blood T cell repertoires in COVID-19. The wider study: Nucleic acid was either cDNA or gDNA, and it came from T cells, B-cell-depleted T cells, or PBMCs.

In the original processing: Estimated nucleated cell counts came from reference gene primer amplification. Clones were read by immunoSEQ multiplex PCR, and TCRdb kept only the in-frame ones, dropping some. For V, J and clone size, that table is used; D and trimming come from the DNA. In the table there are around 200,000 clones, 75% to 90% of which are singletons. The CDR3 is 18 residues long. What was sequenced was peripheral blood. The sequence derives from a middle-aged woman with acute or convalescent COVID-19. This chain links TRBV21-1 with TRBJ2-3; TRBD2, the table's D call, was not compared with the DNA. TRBV21-1 is noted as a pseudogene. This CDR3 is CASHGLLCVLTVTDTQYF. DNA for the CDR3: TGTGCCAGCCACGGACTGCTATGCGTGCTTACCGTCACAGATACGCAGTATTTT.